This T cell receptor (beta chain) stems from a study of T cells after yellow fever vaccination. Overall study context: The study sorted EM, EMRA, CM and Tscm memory subsets by CD3, CD45RA, CCR7 and CD95.

Template switching by 5'RACE produced TCR cDNA, adding a universal primer site and UMIs. In TCRdb, the 5' RACE reads were re-called with MiXCR into one record per CDR3 protein. The profile covers more than 25,000 distinct CDR3 sequences, with 4% to 5% appearing a single time and less than 50% taken by the ten largest. Germline values: CDR1 MNHNY, CDR2 SVGAGI (reference sequence). V lost 5 bases and J lost 0, with 14 bases in between. This CDR3 has 16 amino acids. Study-level findings and limits: Subsequent to the booster, the majority of primary-vaccination clones reappeared (96% CD4, approximately 90% CD8). The study found a weaker secondary response that peaked faster, day 5 versus 15.

This clonotype was seen many times. This sample comprised PBMCs, either bulk or a sorted T-cell subset (CD4+, CD8+, memory, or dextramer-sorted; not recorded which), obtained on the day of the yellow fever booster vaccination. The source is a man between 18 and 35 years old who received the YFV17D yellow fever vaccine. This chain links TRBV6-6 with TRBJ1-5; tentatively, D is TRBD1 (5 bases). The CDR3 sequence: CASSTQAYYSNQPQHF. The CDR3 bases are TGTGCCAGCAGTACACAGGCCTACTATAGCAATCAGCCCCAGCATTTT.